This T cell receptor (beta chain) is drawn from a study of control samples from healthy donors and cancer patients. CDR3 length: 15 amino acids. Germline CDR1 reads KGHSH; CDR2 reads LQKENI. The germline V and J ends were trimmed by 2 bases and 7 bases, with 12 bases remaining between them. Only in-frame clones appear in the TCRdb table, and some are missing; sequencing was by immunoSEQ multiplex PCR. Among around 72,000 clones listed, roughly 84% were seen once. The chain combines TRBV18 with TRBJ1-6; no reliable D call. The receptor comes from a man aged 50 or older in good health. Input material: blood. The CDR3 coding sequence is TGTGCCAGCTCACCAGGAGGTCATTTGAATTCACCCCTCCACTTT. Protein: CASSPGGHLNSPLHF. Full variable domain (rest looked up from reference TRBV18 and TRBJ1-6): NAGVMQNPRHLVRRRGQEARLRCSPMKGHSHVYWYRQLPEEGLKFMVYLQKENIIDESGMPKERFSAEFPKEGPSILRIQQVVRGDSAAYFCASSPGGHLNSPLHFGNGTRLTVT.